This TCR beta chain is from a study of PD-1 blockade in classical Hodgkin lymphoma. Study-wide findings and caveats: Exclusion covered patients beginning nivolumab under 1 year post-ASCT. Repertoire differences have undefined causes, possibly disease activity or prior therapy.

Brentuximab vedotin exposure varied, and every patient relapsed after autologous stem cell transplantation. Germline CDR1 is KGHSH and CDR2 is LQKENI. The ends lost 5 bases at V and 8 bases at J; junction bases unmatched: 20. The CDR3 length is 19 residues. Profiled with immunoSEQ multiplex PCR; TCRdb holds only in-frame clones, not every one. The data contain about 22,000 clones, 68% of them singletons. This clone was recorded a few times. What it recognizes is unknown. The source of this sequence is a human donor with classical Hodgkin lymphoma. The chain carries TRBV18 and TRBJ1-4; 10 bases align to TRBD1. The source was peripheral blood mononuclear cells (PBMCs), collected at baseline. The CDR3 loop is CASSALPGQGKAGREKLFF. The DNA of the CDR3 is TGTGCCAGCTCAGCCCTTCCGGGACAGGGGAAGGCGGGTCGAGAAAAACTGTTTTTT.